Each of the 18 T cell receptor beta chains below was sequenced from the same sample in a study of shared clonotypes between healthy human individuals. Using immunoSEQ multiplex PCR, the repertoire was profiled, and TCRdb retains in-frame clones only, with some absent. Of more than 2,000,000 clones in the sample, roughly 92% are singletons; the top ten hold over 0.12%. Sequencing was performed on naive CD4+ T cells sorted from blood. The subset: CD45RA+ positively selected. Receptors originate from a man between 18 and 29 years old in good health.

The chain has TRBV10-3 and TRBJ2-3; TRBD2 might be the D (6 bases). Germline loops: CDR1 ENHRY, CDR2 SYGVKD. The V and J ends lost 2 bases and 4 bases respectively, with 10 bases between them. This CDR3 is built from 14 residues. CDR3 sequence reads: CAISEGGVADTQYF. CDR3 DNA: TGTGCCATCAGTGAGGGAGGGGTGGCAGATACGCAGTATTTT.

The chain has TRBV15 and TRBJ2-7; D is undetermined. The CDR3 contains 13 residues. The ends were cut back, 0 bases at V and 7 bases at J, with 10 bases in the middle. From germline, CDR1 is LNHNV and CDR2 YYDKDF (reference sequence). The DNA of the CDR3 is TGTGCCACCAGCAGAGATTTGGATTGGGAGCAGTACTTC. The encoded protein is CATSRDLDWEQYF. Together with reference TRBV15 and TRBJ2-7, the CDR3 gives the full variable domain: DAMVIQNPRYQVTQFGKPVTLSCSQTLNHNVMYWYQQKSSQAPKLLFHYYDKDFNNEADTPDNFQSRRPNTSFCFLDIRSPGLGDTAMYLCATSRDLDWEQYFGPGTRLTVT.

The rearrangement links TRBV7-9 to TRBJ1-6, with no clear D. Germline lookup yields CDR1 SEHNR and CDR2 FQNEAQ (reference sequence). Trimming took off 2 bases at V and 11 bases at J, with 7 bases between the two ends. This CDR3 has 12 amino acids. CDR3 nucleotides: TGTGCCAGCAGCTTACTGGGAGCACCCCTCCACTTT. Its translation: CASSLLGAPLHF.

This clone occurred once. The J gene is TRBJ1-1, the V gene TRBV6-5, with 8 bases aligning to TRBD1. Germline CDR1 and CDR2: MNHEY and SVGAGI. The CDR3 is 15 residues long. With 4 bases clipped from V and 2 bases from J, the junction kept 6 bases outside the gene matches. CDR3 protein: CASSSGTGFNTEAFF. The CDR3 bases are TGTGCCAGCAGTTCCGGGACAGGTTTTAACACTGAAGCTTTCTTT.

The genes are TRBV11-3 and TRBJ2-1, with a tentative D call TRBD2 (5 bases). CDR1 and CDR2 from the germline V gene are SGHNT and YENEEA. V lost 5 bases and J 3 bases, leaving 14 bases between the germline ends. The CDR3 has 15 residues. CDR3 nucleotide sequence: TGTGCCAGCAGCCTAAGCGGAAACCTCTACAATGAGCAGTTCTTC. Encoded protein: CASSLSGNLYNEQFF.

This chain links TRBV29-1 with TRBJ1-1; D unresolved. CDR1 is SQVTM and CDR2 is ANQGSEA in the germline V gene. The CDR3 covers 13 residues. V dropped 4 bases and J dropped 1 base, with 10 bases sitting between them. In DNA form, the CDR3 reads TGCAGCGTTGCGGGTCAGTCGAACACTGAAGCTTTCTTT. Protein: CSVAGQSNTEAFF.

This clone was counted once. The chain couples TRBV6-5 to TRBJ1-2, with 9 nucleotides matching TRBD1. Trimming cost V 2 bases and J 7 bases; bases outside gene matches: 5. This CDR3 region has 14 residues. The germline gives CDR1 MNHEY, CDR2 SVGAGI. CDR3 DNA sequence: TGTGCCAGCAGTTACGGGGACAGGGCACCTGGCTACACCTTC. Protein sequence: CASSYGDRAPGYTF.

This CDR3 is CASSKQGKQETQYF. CDR3 sequence (DNA): TGTGCCAGCAGCAAACAGGGAAAACAAGAGACCCAGTACTTC. This rearrangement joins TRBV11-2 to TRBJ2-5; tentatively, D is TRBD1 (6 bases). The CDR3 spans 14 residues. V lost 5 bases and J 2 bases, leaving 12 bases between the germline ends. Germline CDR1 is SGHAT and CDR2 is FQNNGV. Variable domain in full (rest from reference TRBV11-2 and TRBJ2-5): EAGVAQSPRYKIIEKRQSVAFWCNPISGHATLYWYQQILGQGPKLLIQFQNNGVVDDSQLPKDRFSAERLKGVDSTLKIQPAKLEDSAVYLCASSKQGKQETQYFGPGTRLLVL.

This chain joins TRBV7-2 and TRBJ2-3; TRBD1 matches at 7 bases. CDR3 size: 15 residues. Per the germline V gene, CDR1 is SGHTA and CDR2 is FQGNSA. V lost 1 base and J lost 3; bases outside the gene matches: 4. The CDR3 DNA sequence: TGTGCCAGCAGCTTAGAAGGCAGGGGGACAGATACGCAGTATTTT. As protein: CASSLEGRGTDTQYF.

This chain joins TRBV5-4 and TRBJ2-5, with D possibly called TRBD1 or TRBD2 (6 bases each). V was pared by 5 bases and J by 9 bases, with 20 bases between. The CDR3 loop spans 14 amino acids. The germline CDR1 and CDR2 sequences are SGHNT and YYREEE (reference sequence). The CDR3 bases are TGTGCCAGCAGTCCCTCCGGGGGCTTCGGGGCCCAGTACTTC. It encodes CASSPSGGFGAQYF.

The V and J genes are TRBV30 and TRBJ2-7; D gene uncertain. This CDR3 has 14 amino acids. Trimming took 2 bases from V and 2 from J, leaving 13 bases between them. Germline values: CDR1 GTSNPN, CDR2 SVGIG (reference sequence). CDR3 sequence reads: CAWSLDFRTYEQYF. In DNA form, the CDR3 reads TGTGCCTGGAGTTTGGATTTCCGAACCTACGAGCAGTACTTC.

This rearrangement joins TRBV5-1 to TRBJ2-1; D is possibly TRBD1 (5 bases). In germline, CDR1 is SGHRS, CDR2 YFSETQ. V gave up 3 bases and J gave up 3 bases, with 16 bases separating them. The CDR3 spans 16 residues. DNA of the CDR3: TGCGCCAGCAGCTCTGACGCGCAGGGCCTCTACAATGAGCAGTTCTTC. Protein product: CASSSDAQGLYNEQFF.

The CDR3 nucleotides are TGTGCCAGCAGTCAGGGGACAGACGCTGGAAACACCATATATTTT. It translates to CASSQGTDAGNTIYF. The chain links TRBV2 to TRBJ1-3; 7 nucleotides line up with TRBD1. Germline V CDR1 and CDR2: SNHLY, FYNNEI. V was clipped by 5 bases and J by 2 bases; unmatched bases: 6. The CDR3 runs to 15 residues.

The gene calls are TRBV11-2 and TRBJ2-7, with D maybe TRBD1 (6 bases). Germline CDR1 SGHAT, CDR2 FQNNGV. Trimming removed 5 bases at V and 3 bases at J, with 17 bases between. The CDR3 has 15 amino acids. Here the CDR3 reads CASSPYRVGVYEQYF. CDR3 DNA sequence: TGTGCCAGCAGCCCCTACAGGGTAGGAGTCTACGAGCAGTACTTC. The full variable domain, in which reference TRBV11-2 and TRBJ2-7 provide the parts outside the CDR3, is EAGVAQSPRYKIIEKRQSVAFWCNPISGHATLYWYQQILGQGPKLLIQFQNNGVVDDSQLPKDRFSAERLKGVDSTLKIQPAKLEDSAVYLCASSPYRVGVYEQYFGPGTRLTVT.

This clone was observed a single time. The chain has TRBV10-3 and TRBJ2-3, with TRBD2 as a possible D gene (6 bases). There are 11 residues in the CDR3. V lost 10 bases and J 5 bases, leaving 10 bases between the germline ends. Germline loops: CDR1 ENHRY, CDR2 SYGVKD. As DNA, the CDR3 is TGTGCCACCGGGCGGGGAGATACGCAGTATTTT. This codes for CATGRGDTQYF.

The CDR3 sequence: CASSEGGASYEQYF. As DNA, the CDR3 is TGTGCCAGCAGCGAGGGGGGGGCTTCCTACGAGCAGTACTTC. The chain joins TRBV28 to TRBJ2-7; perhaps TRBD2 as D (7 bases). The CDR3 totals 14 residues. Germline loops: CDR1 MDHEN, CDR2 SYDVKM. Trimming shortened V by 6 bases and J by 1 base, and 13 bases separated the two germline ends.

This chain connects TRBV9 to TRBJ2-1; TRBD1 matches at 8 bases. The CDR3 is 18 residues long. The trim removed 0 bases at V and 3 bases at J, leaving 11 bases unmatched. In germline, CDR1 is SGDLS, CDR2 YYNGEE. The CDR3 spells CASSVGLSTGTGYNEQFF. The CDR3 coding sequence is TGTGCCAGCAGCGTAGGACTGTCAACCGGGACAGGCTACAATGAGCAGTTCTTC.

As concerns this clone: At one of its ends the junction is not consistent with the germline gene, which may arise from a read error. The same CDR3 can be traced to other DNA sequences in this sample. The chain links TRBV7-9 to TRBJ2-5, with 11 bases matching TRBD2. This CDR3 contains 14 residues. The germline CDR1 and CDR2 sequences are SEHNR and FQNEAQ (reference sequence). The CDR3, as DNA: TGTGCCAGCAGCCTAGCGGGAGGCGGTGAGACCCAGTACTTC. Amino acids: CASSLAGGGETQYF.